Listed below are T cell receptor beta chains from one sample, sequenced in a study of T cell repertoires in cytomegalovirus infection. Their antigens are not known. TCRdb ran MiXCR on the reads and lists one entry per CDR3 protein. The data contain 45,000 to 75,000 distinct CDR3 sequences, 33% of them singletons. Sample: PBMCs, sequenced either directly or after in vitro stimulation (not recorded which). The receptors come from a human donor in good health (CMV status not recorded). Some clones in this sample may be carry-over from other donors' samples. The CDR3 runs from the conserved cysteine through the conserved F or W. D genes are given only for firm matches. Some rows have no size entry. The others give once, few or many, or a class for an expanded clone.

J,size,D,V,CDR3,DNA
TRBJ2-1,-,-,TRBV7-6,CASTPPSGNRQFF,TGTGCCAGCACCCCCCCGAGTGGAAATAGGCAGTTCTTC
TRBJ2-3,once,TRBD2,TRBV12-3/TRBV12-4,CASSLSRGRAGGPADTQYF,TGTGCCAGCAGTTTGTCAAGGGGGCGAGCGGGAGGCCCAGCAGATACGCAGTATTTT
TRBJ2-1,-,TRBD1,TRBV5-1,CASRGTGDEQFF,TGCGCCAGCAGGGGTACAGGGGATGAGCAGTTCTTC
TRBJ1-1,-,-,TRBV19,CASSIEGSPAGAFF,TGTGCCAGTAGTATAGAAGGAAGTCCGGCGGGAGCTTTCTTT
TRBJ2-1,once,TRBD2,TRBV12-3/TRBV12-4,CASSVAGVNNEQFF,TGTGCCAGCAGTGTAGCGGGGGTTAACAATGAGCAGTTCTTC
TRBJ2-3,many,-,TRBV7-2,CASSLAHTDTQYF,TGTGCCAGCAGCTTAGCGCACACAGATACGCAGTATTTT
TRBJ2-7,-,TRBD1,TRBV6-5,CASSYTRTGEGYEQYF,TGTGCCAGCAGTTACACCCGGACAGGGGAGGGCTACGAGCAGTACTTC
TRBJ2-7,-,-,TRBV7-2,CASSSMGYEQYF,TGTGCCAGCAGCTCGATGGGGTACGAGCAGTACTTC
TRBJ2-1,-,-,TRBV6-2/TRBV6-3,CASTHRALAGSDEQFF,TGTGCCAGCACCCACCGGGCCCTAGCTGGGTCAGATGAGCAGTTCTTC
TRBJ1-5,few,-,TRBV7-9,CASSLLGSNQPQHF,TGTGCCAGCAGCTTACTGGGTAGCAATCAGCCCCAGCATTTT